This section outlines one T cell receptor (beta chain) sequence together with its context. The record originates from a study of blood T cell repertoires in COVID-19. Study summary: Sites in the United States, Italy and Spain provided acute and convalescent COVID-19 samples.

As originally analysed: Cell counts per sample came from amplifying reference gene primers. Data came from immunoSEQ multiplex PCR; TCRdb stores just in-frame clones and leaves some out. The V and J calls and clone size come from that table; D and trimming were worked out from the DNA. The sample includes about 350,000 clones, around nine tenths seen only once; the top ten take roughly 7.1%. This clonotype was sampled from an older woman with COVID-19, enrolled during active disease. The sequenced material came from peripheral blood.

As DNA, the CDR3 is TGTGCCAGCAGCTCCGGGCAACTCGGGGACTATGGCTACACCTTC. Residues: CASSSGQLGDYGYTF. The rearrangement links TRBV7-3 to TRBJ1-2, with no clear D. The CDR3 runs 15 residues. Germline CDR1 SGHTA, CDR2 FQGTGA. Trimming took off 4 bases at V and 3 bases at J, with 15 bases between the two ends.